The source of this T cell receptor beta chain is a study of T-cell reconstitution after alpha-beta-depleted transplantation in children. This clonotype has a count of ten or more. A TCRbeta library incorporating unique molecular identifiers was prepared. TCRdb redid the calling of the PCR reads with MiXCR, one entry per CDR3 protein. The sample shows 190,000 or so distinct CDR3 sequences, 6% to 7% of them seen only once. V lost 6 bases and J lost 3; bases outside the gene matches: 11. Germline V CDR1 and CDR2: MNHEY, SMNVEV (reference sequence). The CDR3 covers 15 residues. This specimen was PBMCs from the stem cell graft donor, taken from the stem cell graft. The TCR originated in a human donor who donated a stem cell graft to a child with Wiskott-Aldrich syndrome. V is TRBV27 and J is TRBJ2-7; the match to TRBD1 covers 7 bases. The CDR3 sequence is CASSPRQGMVYEQYF. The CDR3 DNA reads TGTGCCAGCAGCCCCAGACAGGGAATGGTCTACGAGCAGTACTTC.